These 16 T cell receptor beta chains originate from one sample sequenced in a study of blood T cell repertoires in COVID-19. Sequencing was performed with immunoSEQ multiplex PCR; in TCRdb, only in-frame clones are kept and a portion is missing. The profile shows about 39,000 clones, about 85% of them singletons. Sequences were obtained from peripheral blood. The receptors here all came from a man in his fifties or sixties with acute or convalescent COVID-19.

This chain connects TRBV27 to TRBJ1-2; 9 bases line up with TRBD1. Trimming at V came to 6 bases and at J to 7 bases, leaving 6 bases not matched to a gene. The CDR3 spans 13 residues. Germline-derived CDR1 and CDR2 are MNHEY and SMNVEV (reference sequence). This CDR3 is CASRPTGGSGYTF. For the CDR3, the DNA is TGTGCCAGCAGGCCGACAGGGGGGAGTGGCTACACCTTC.

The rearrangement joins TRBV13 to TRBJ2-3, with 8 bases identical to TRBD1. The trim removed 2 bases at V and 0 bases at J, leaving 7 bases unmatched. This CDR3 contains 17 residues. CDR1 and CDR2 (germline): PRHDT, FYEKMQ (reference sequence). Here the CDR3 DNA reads TGTGCCAGCAGCTTACGGGCAGGGGGCTTGAGCACAGATACGCAGTATTTT. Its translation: CASSLRAGGLSTDTQYF.

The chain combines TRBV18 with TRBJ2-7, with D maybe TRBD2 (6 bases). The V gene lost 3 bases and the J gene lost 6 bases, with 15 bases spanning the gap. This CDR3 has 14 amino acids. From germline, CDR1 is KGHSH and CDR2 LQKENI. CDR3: CASSPNTGTGEQYV. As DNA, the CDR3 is TGTGCCAGCTCACCGAACACCGGGACTGGCGAGCAGTACGTC.

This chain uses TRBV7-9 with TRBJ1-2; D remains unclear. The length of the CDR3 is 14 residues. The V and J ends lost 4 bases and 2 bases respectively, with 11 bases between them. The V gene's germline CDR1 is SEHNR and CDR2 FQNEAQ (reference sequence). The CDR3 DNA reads TGTGCCAGCAGCTCCGGGTGGGTCAACTATGGCTACACCTTC. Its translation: CASSSGWVNYGYTF.

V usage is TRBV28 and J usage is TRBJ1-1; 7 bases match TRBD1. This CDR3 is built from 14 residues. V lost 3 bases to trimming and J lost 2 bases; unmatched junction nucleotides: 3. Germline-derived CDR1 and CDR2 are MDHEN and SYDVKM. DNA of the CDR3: TGTGCCAGCAGTTTCCGGGACAGTAACACTGAAGCTTTCTTT. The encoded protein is CASSFRDSNTEAFF.

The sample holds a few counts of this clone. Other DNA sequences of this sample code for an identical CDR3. In DNA form, the CDR3 reads TGTGCCAGCAGCCAAGATCGGGATCAGCCCCAGCATTTT. It specifies CASSQDRDQPQHF. V gene TRBV3-1 (or the pseudogene TRBV3-2) combines with J gene TRBJ1-5; D is undetermined. The CDR3 length is 13 residues. Germline V gene sequence: CDR1 LGHDT, CDR2 YNNKEL (reference sequence). V was trimmed by 0 bases and J by 5 bases, leaving 5 bases between them.

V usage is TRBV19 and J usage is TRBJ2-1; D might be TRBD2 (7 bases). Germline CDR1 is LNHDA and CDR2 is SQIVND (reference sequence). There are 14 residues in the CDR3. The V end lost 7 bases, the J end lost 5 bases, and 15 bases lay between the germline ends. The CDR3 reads CASNPGRGHNEQFF. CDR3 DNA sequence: TGTGCCAGTAACCCAGGGCGGGGGCACAATGAGCAGTTCTTC.

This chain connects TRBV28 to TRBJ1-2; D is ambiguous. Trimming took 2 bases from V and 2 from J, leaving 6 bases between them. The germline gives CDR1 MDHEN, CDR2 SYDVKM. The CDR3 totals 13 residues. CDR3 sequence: CASSLALNYGYTF. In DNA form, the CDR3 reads TGTGCCAGCAGTTTAGCCCTAAACTATGGCTACACCTTC.

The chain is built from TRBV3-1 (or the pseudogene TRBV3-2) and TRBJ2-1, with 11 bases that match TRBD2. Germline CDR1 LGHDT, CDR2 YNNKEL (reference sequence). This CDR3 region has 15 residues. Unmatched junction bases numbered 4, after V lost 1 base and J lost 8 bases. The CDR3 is CASSQALAGGHEQFF. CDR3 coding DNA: TGTGCCAGCAGCCAAGCGCTAGCGGGAGGTCATGAGCAGTTCTTC.

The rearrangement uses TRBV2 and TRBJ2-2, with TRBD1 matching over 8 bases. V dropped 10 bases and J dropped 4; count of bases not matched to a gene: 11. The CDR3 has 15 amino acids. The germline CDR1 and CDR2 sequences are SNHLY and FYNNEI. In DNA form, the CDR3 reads TGTGCCACCCCACGCAGGGGGCGCTTCACCGGGGAGCTGTTTTTT. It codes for CATPRRGRFTGELFF.

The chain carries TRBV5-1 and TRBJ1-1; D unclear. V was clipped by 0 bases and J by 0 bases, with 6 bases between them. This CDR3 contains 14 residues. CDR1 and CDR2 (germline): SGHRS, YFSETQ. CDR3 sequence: CASSLAGMNTEAFF. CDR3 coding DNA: TGCGCCAGCAGCTTGGCAGGCATGAACACTGAAGCTTTCTTT. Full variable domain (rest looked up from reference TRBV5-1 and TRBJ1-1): KAGVTQTPRYLIKTRGQQVTLSCSPISGHRSVSWYQQTPGQGLQFLFEYFSETQRNKGNFPGRFSGRQFSNSRSEMNVSTLELGDSALYLCASSLAGMNTEAFFGQGTRLTVV.

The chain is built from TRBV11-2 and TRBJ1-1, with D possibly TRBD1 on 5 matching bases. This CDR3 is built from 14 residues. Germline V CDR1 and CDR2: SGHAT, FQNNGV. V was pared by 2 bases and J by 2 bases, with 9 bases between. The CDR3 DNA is TGTGCCAGCAGCTTAATTCAGGGCAACACTGAAGCTTTCTTT. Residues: CASSLIQGNTEAFF.

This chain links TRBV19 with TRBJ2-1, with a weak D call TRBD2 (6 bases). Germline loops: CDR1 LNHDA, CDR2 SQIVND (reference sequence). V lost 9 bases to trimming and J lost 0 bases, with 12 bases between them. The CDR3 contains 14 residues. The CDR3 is CASSREISYNEQFF. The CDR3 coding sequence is TGTGCCAGCTCACGGGAGATCTCCTACAATGAGCAGTTCTTC.

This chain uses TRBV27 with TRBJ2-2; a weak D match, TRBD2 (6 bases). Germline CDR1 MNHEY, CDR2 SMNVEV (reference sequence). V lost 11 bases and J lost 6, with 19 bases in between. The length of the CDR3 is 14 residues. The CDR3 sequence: CASRAGDWAGELFF. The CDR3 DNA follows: TGTGCCTCCCGGGCCGGGGACTGGGCCGGGGAGCTGTTTTTT.

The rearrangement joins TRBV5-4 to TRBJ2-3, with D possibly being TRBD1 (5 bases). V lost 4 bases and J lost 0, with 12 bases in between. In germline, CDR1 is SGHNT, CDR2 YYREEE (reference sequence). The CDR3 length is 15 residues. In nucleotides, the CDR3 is TGTGCCAGCAGCCTGGATGACAGTAGCACAGATACGCAGTATTTT. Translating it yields CASSLDDSSTDTQYF.

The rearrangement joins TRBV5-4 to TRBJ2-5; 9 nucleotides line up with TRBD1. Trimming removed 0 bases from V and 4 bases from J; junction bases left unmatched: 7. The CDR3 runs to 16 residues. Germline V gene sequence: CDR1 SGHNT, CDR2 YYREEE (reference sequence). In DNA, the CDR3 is TGTGCCAGCAGCTTGGCCACGGACAGGGGTACAGAGACCCAGTACTTC. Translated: CASSLATDRGTETQYF. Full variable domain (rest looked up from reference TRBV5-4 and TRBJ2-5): ETGVTQSPTHLIKTRGQQVTLRCSSQSGHNTVSWYQQALGQGPQFIFQYYREEENGRGNFPPRFSGLQFPNYSSELNVNALELDDSALYLCASSLATDRGTETQYFGPGTRLLVL.